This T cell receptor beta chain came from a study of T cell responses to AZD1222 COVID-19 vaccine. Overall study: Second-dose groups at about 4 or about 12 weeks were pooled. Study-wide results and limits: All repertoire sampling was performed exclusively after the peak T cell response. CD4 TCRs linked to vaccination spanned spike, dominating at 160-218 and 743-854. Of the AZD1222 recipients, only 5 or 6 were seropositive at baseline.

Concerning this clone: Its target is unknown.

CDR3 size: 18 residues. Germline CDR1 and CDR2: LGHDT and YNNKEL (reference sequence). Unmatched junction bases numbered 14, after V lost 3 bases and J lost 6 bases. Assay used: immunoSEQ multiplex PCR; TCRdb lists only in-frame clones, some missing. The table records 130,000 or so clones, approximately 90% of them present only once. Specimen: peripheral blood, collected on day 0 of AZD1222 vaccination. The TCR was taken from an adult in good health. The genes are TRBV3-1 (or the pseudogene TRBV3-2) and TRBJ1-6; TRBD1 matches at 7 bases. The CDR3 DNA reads TGTGCCAGCAGCCAGAGGGTTGGTACGGGACAGCTTAATTCACCCCTCCACTTT. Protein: CASSQRVGTGQLNSPLHF.